This T cell receptor beta chain comes out of a study of blood T cells in healthy people across ages. Primers used in a second PCR of roughly 6 to 11 cycles were a sample-barcoded 5' primer and a J-beta primer mix. TCRdb reprocessed the 5' RACE reads via MiXCR and lists one record per CDR3 protein. The sample records about 1.5 million distinct CDR3 sequences, approximately 43% being singletons. The CDR3 extends over 16 amino acids. With 5 bases clipped from V and 4 bases from J, the junction kept 7 bases outside the gene matches. Germline CDR1 MNHEY, CDR2 SVGAGI. The chain couples TRBV6-5 to TRBJ2-2; 10 bases map to TRBD2. This clonotype originated in a woman aged 18-29 years in good health. Sequencing was done on a sample of blood. The CDR3 DNA is TGTGCCAGCAGTGCAGACCGGACTAGCGGCACCGGGGAGCTGTTTTTT. This sequence encodes CASSADRTSGTGELFF.